This T cell receptor (beta chain) was found in a study of beta chain features in type 1 diabetes. Study background: Across all samples, approximately 110,000,000 sorted cells were examined. Study-wide results and caveats: Among patients with Type 1 diabetes, TCRB CDR3s were moderately but significantly shorter in every one of the four CD4+ subsets. Cells expressing TCR highly could be over-represented by cDNA sequencing. Relative to healthy donors, patients appeared to have naive, central memory and Treg TCRB repertoires that were more similar.

Every bit of the isolated RNA underwent reverse transcription, so sequencing read expressed TCRB transcripts. Clones were read by immunoSEQ multiplex PCR, and TCRdb kept only the in-frame ones, dropping some. Of a few hundred thousand clones in the sample, approximately 13% were seen once. This clone occurred a few times. What it recognizes is unknown. Sorted populations all had greater than 95% purity. Germline CDR1 reads MNHEY; CDR2 reads SMNVEV (reference sequence). With 4 bases clipped from V and 8 bases from J, the junction kept 6 bases outside the gene matches. The length of the CDR3 is 13 residues.

This receptor was identified in a woman aged 18-35 years with type 1 diabetes. The source material was naive CD4+ T cells from blood. The chain couples TRBV27 to TRBJ1-2, with 8 bases that match TRBD1. The CDR3 DNA follows: TGTGCCAGCAGTTCTGGACAGGGTCGCGGCTACACCTTC. It is translated as CASSSGQGRGYTF.